This entry describes one T cell receptor beta chain. The sample belongs to a study of blood T cell repertoires in COVID-19. The germline V and J ends were trimmed by 3 bases and 0 bases, with 11 bases remaining between them. Germline V gene data show CDR1 as KGHSH and CDR2 as LQKENI. The CDR3 length is 15 residues. Produced via immunoSEQ multiplex PCR; TCRdb's table is partial and in-frame only. The sample holds around 300,000 clones, roughly 90% seen once. This sequence was found in a middle-aged woman who had recovered from COVID-19. The material sequenced was PBMCs or T cells enriched from blood (not recorded which). This chain links TRBV18 with TRBJ1-1; D may be TRBD1 (6 bases). The CDR3 DNA reads TGTGCCAGCTCACCGGACAGCGGGATGAACACTGAAGCTTTCTTT. Protein: CASSPDSGMNTEAFF.